This entry concerns a single T cell receptor (beta chain). The entry originates in a study of cytomegalovirus exposure and HLA in healthy donors. Use of 60 Vbeta and 13 Jbeta primers characterized the PCR. Profiled with immunoSEQ multiplex PCR; TCRdb holds only in-frame clones, not every one. The table lists about 78,000 clones, around 70% of them singletons. There are 15 residues in the CDR3. From germline, CDR1 is SEHNR and CDR2 FQNEAQ (reference sequence). V dropped 5 bases and J dropped 7; count of bases not matched to a gene: 8. Material for sequencing was PBMCs. The chain combines TRBV7-9 with TRBJ1-6; 7 nucleotides agree with TRBD1. This clonotype was obtained from a woman aged 40 to 50 in good health and CMV-seropositive. CDR3 sequence: CASSERGQQNSPLHF. CDR3 nucleotides: TGTGCCAGCAGCGAACGGGGACAGCAAAATTCACCCCTCCACTTT.